This T cell receptor beta chain was sequenced during a study of beta chain features in type 1 diabetes. This clone was seen a single time. The antigen is unknown. Germline V lookup: CDR1 SGHTA, CDR2 FQGNSA. CDR3 size: 15 residues. V lost 4 bases, J lost 7 bases, and 19 bases lay in between. Expressed TCRB transcripts were sequenced, since all the RNA that had been isolated was reverse transcribed. Sequenced by immunoSEQ multiplex PCR; TCRdb stores in-frame clones only, minus some. This sample yields fewer than 45,000 clones, of which about 68% are seen a single time; approximately 1.7% belongs to the top ten. Findings and caveats of the study: Insertion counts at VDJ junctions were lower in type 1 diabetes patients, who also showed more deletions there. Significant though moderate, a shortening of TCRB CDR3s appeared in all four CD4+ subsets of Type 1 diabetes patients. For cells with high TCR expression, cDNA sequencing could yield over-representation.

The receptor was derived from a man aged 25 to 45 with type 1 diabetes. Some clones in this sample may be carry-over from other donors' samples. Sequenced sample: Tregs from blood. V is TRBV7-2 and J is TRBJ1-2; possibly TRBD1 for D (6 bases). CDR3 region: CASSSNRVLTSGYTF. In nucleotides, the CDR3 is TGTGCCAGCAGCTCCAACAGGGTGCTGACGTCTGGCTACACCTTC.